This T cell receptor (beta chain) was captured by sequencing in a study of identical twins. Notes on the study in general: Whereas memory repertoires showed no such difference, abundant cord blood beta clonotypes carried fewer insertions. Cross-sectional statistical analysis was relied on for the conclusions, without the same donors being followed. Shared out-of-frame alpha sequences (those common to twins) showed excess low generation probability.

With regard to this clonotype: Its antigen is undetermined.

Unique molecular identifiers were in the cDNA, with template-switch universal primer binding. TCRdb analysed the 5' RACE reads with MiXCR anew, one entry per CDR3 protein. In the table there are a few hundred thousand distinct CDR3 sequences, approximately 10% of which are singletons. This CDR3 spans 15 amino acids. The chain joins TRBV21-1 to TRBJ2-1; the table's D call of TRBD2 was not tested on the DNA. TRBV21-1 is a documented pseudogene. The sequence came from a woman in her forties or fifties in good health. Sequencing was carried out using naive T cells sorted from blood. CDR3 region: CATQLLAGVGNEQFF. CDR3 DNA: TGTGCCACCCAACTACTAGCGGGAGTGGGTAATGAGCAGTTCTTC.